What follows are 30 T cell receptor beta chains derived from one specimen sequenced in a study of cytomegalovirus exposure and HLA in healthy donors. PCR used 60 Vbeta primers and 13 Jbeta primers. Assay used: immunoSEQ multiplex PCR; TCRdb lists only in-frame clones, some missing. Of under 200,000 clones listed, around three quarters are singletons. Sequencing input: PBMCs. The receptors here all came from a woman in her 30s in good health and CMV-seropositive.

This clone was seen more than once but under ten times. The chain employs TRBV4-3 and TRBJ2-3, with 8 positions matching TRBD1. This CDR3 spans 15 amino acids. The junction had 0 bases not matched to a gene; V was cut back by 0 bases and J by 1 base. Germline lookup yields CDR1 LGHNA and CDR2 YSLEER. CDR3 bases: TGCGCCAGCAGCCAAGAGGGACAGGGCACAGATACGCAGTATTTT. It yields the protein CASSQEGQGTDTQYF.

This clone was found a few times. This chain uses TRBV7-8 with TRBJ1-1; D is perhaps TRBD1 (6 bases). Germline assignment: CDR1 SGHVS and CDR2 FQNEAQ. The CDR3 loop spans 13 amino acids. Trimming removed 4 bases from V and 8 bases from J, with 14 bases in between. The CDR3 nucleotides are TGTGCCAGCAGCTCAGGACAGCTCCGAGAAGCTTTCTTT. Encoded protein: CASSSGQLREAFF.

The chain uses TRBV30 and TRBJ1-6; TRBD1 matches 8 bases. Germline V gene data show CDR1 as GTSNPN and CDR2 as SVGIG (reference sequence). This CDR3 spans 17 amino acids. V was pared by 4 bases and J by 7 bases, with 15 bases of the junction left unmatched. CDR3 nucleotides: TGTGCCTGGACCCCACCCTCCTCCAGGGGGCCAAATTCACCCCTCCACTTT. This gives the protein CAWTPPSSRGPNSPLHF.

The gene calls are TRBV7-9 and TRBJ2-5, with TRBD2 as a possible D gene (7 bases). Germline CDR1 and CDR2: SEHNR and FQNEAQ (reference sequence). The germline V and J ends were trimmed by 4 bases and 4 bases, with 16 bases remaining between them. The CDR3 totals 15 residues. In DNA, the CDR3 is TGTGCCAGCAGCTACGGCGGGGGCGCGGGAGAGACCCAGTACTTC. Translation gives CASSYGGGAGETQYF.

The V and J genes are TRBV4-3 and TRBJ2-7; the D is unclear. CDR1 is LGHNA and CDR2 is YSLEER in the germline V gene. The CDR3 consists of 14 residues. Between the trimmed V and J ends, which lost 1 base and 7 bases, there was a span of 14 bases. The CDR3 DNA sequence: TGCGCCAGCAGCCAAGGCCTTCTAACCAGGGAGCAGTACTTC. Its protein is CASSQGLLTREQYF.

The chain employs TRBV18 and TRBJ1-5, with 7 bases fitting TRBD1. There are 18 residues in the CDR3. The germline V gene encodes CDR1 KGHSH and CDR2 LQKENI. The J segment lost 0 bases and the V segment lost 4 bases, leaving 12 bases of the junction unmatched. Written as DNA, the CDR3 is TGTGCCAGCTCACTAAACCGGGACAGCTCATATAGCAATCAGCCCCAGCATTTT. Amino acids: CASSLNRDSSYSNQPQHF. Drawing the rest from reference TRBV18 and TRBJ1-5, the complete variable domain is NAGVMQNPRHLVRRRGQEARLRCSPMKGHSHVYWYRQLPEEGLKFMVYLQKENIIDESGMPKERFSAEFPKEGPSILRIQQVVRGDSAAYFCASSLNRDSSYSNQPQHFGDGTRLSIL.

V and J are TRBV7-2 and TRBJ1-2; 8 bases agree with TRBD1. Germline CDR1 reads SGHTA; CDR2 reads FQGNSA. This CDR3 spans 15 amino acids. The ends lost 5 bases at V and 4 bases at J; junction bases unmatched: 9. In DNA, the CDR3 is TGTGCCAGCAGCCGAAACAGGGGGAGCGGCTATGGCTACACCTTC. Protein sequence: CASSRNRGSGYGYTF.

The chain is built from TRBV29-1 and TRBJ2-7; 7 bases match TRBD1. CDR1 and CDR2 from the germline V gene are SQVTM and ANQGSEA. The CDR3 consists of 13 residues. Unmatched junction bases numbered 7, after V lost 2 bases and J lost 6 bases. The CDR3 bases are TGCAGCGTTGAAACTCCCGCAGGGGGCGAGCAGTACTTC. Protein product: CSVETPAGGEQYF.

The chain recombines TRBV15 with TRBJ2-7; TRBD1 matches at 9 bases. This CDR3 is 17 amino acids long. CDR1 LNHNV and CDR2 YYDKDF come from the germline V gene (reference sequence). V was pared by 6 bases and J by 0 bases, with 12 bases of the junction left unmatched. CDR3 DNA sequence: TGTGCCACCAGTCCCAAACGGGACAGGGACTACTCCTACGAGCAGTACTTC. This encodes CATSPKRDRDYSYEQYF.

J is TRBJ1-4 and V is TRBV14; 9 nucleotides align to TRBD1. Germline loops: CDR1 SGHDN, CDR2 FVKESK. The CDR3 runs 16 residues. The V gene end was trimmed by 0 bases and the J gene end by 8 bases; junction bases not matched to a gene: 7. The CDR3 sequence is CASSQDVRQGGEKLFF. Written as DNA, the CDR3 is TGTGCCAGCAGCCAAGATGTAAGACAGGGGGGCGAAAAACTGTTTTTT.

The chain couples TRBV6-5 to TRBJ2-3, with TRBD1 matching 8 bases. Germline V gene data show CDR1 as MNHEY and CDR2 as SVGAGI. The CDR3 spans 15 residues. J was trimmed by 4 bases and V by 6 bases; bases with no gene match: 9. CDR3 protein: CASRGQVTSADTQYF. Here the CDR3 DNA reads TGTGCCAGCAGGGGACAGGTAACTTCGGCAGATACGCAGTATTTT.

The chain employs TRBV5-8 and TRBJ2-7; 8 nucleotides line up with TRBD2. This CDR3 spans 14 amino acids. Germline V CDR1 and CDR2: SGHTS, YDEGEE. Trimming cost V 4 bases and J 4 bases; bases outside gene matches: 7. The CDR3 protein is CASSPAGVWYEQYF. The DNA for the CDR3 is TGTGCCAGCAGCCCAGCGGGAGTCTGGTACGAGCAGTACTTC.

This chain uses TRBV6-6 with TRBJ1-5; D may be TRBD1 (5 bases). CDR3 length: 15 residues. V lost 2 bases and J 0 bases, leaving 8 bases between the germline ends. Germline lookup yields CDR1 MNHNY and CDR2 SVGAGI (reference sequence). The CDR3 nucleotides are TGTGCCAGCAGTTACCGGGGGTATAGCAATCAGCCCCAGCATTTT. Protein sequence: CASSYRGYSNQPQHF.

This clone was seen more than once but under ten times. CDR3: CASSGGTPTRNEQFF. The CDR3 nucleotides are TGTGCCAGCAGCGGAGGGACCCCTACACGGAATGAGCAGTTCTTC. V gene TRBV5-6 combines with J gene TRBJ2-1; a possible D gene is TRBD2 (6 bases). CDR3 length: 15 residues. CDR1 is SGHDT and CDR2 is YYEEEE in the germline V gene. V lost 4 bases and J 7 bases, leaving 18 bases between the germline ends. Drawing the rest from reference TRBV5-6 and TRBJ2-1, the complete variable domain is DAGVTQSPTHLIKTRGQQVTLRCSPKSGHDTVSWYQQALGQGPQFIFQYYEEEERQRGNFPDRFSGHQFPNYSSELNVNALLLGDSALYLCASSGGTPTRNEQFFGPGTRLTVL.

DNA for the CDR3: TGTGCCAGCAGCCCACCAGGACAGCACACTGAAGCTTTCTTT. Translation: CASSPPGQHTEAFF. This chain connects TRBV11-3 to TRBJ1-1, with D tentatively TRBD1 (6 bases). Trimming stripped 5 bases from V and 3 bases from J, with 13 bases between. Per germline, CDR1 SGHNT and CDR2 YENEEA. CDR3 size: 14 residues. Based on the CDR3 plus reference TRBV11-3 and TRBJ1-1, the full variable domain is EAGVVQSPRYKIIEKKQPVAFWCNPISGHNTLYWYLQNLGQGPELLIRYENEEAVDDSQLPKDRFSAERLKGVDSTLKIQPAELGDSAVYLCASSPPGQHTEAFFGQGTRLTVV.

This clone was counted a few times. The CDR3 region has the DNA TGCGCCAGCAGCCAAGGGTGGCCGCCCTCTGGGGCCAACGTCCTGACTTTC. Its protein is CASSQGWPPSGANVLTF. This chain joins TRBV4-3 and TRBJ2-6; D remains ambiguous. Germline CDR1 is LGHNA and CDR2 is YSLEER. The CDR3 is 17 amino acids. V shed 1 base and J shed 0 bases, with 10 bases lying between them.

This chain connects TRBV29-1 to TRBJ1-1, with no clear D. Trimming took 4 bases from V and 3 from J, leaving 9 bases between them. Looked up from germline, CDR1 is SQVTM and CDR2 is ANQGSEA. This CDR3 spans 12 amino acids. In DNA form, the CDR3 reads TGCAGCGTTGTTAGAGGTTACACTGAAGCTTTCTTT. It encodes CSVVRGYTEAFF.

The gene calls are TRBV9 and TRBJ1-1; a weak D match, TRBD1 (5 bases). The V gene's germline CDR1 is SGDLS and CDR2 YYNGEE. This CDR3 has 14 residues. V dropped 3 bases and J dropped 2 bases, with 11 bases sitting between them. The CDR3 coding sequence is TGTGCCAGCAGCGCTGACAGTCCTAACACTGAAGCTTTCTTT. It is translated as CASSADSPNTEAFF.

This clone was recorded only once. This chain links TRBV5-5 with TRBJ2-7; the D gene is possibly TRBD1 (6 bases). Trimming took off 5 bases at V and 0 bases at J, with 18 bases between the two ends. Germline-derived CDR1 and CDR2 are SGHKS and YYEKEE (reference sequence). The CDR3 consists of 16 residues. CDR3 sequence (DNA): TGTGCCAGCAGTAAGACAGGCGCCGACCCCTCCTACGAGCAGTACTTC. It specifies CASSKTGADPSYEQYF.

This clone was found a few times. The CDR3 coding sequence is TGTGCCAGAAGCTTGGCTCGATACAGGGACCTCTACACCTTC. It is translated as CARSLARYRDLYTF. V gene TRBV5-3 combines with J gene TRBJ1-2, with D perhaps TRBD1 (6 bases). TRBV5-3 is assigned to the ORF class and has an uncertain function. The CDR3 length is 14 residues. The V end lost 0 bases, the J end lost 10 bases, and 16 bases lay between the germline ends.

CDR3: CASSLGDLLGNQPQHF. CDR3 in DNA: TGTGCCAGTAGCTTAGGGGATTTGCTTGGAAATCAGCCCCAGCATTTT. The chain has TRBV19 and TRBJ1-5; a weak D match, TRBD1 (5 bases). The V gene lost 6 bases and the J gene lost 4 bases, with 19 bases spanning the gap. This CDR3 is 16 amino acids long. Germline CDR1 LNHDA, CDR2 SQIVND (reference sequence). Full variable domain (outside the CDR3, taken from reference TRBV19 and TRBJ1-5): DGGITQSPKYLFRKEGQNVTLSCEQNLNHDAMYWYRQDPGQGLRLIYYSQIVNDFQKGDIAEGYSVSREKKESFPLTVTSAQKNPTAFYLCASSLGDLLGNQPQHFGDGTRLSIL.

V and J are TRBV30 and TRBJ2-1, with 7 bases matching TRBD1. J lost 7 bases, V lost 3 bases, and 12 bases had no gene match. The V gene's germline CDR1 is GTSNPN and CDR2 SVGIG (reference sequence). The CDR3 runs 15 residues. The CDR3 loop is CAWRGAGTDKNEQFF. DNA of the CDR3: TGTGCCTGGAGGGGGGCCGGGACAGACAAGAATGAGCAGTTCTTC.

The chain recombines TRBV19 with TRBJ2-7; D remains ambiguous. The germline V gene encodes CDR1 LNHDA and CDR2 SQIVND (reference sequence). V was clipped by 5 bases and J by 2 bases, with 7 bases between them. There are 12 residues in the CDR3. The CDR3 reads CASSALPYEQYF. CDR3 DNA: TGTGCCAGTAGTGCACTTCCCTACGAGCAGTACTTC.

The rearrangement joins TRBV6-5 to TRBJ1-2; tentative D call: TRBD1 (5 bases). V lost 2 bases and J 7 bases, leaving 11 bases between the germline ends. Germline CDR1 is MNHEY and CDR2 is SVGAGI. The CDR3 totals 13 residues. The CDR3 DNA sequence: TGTGCCAGCAGTTACGGGGCAGGGTGTGGCTACACCTTC. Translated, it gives CASSYGAGCGYTF.

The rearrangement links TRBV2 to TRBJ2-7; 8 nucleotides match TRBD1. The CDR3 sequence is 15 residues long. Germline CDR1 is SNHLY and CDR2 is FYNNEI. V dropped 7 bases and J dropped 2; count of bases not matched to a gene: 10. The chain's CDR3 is CASTRDRTSTYEQYF. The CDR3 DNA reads TGTGCCAGCACTAGGGACAGGACATCAACCTACGAGCAGTACTTC.

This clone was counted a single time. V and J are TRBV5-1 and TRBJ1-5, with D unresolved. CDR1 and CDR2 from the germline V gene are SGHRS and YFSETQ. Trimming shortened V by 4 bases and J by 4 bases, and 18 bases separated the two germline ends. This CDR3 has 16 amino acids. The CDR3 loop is CASSPGSFSGNQPQHF. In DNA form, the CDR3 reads TGCGCCAGCAGCCCGGGATCGTTTAGTGGGAATCAGCCCCAGCATTTT.

Here the CDR3 reads CASSRGLAASTDTQYF. The CDR3 DNA reads as TGCGCCAGCAGCCGAGGACTAGCGGCTAGCACAGATACGCAGTATTTT. The rearrangement uses TRBV5-1 and TRBJ2-3, with 10 bases identical to TRBD2. CDR1 SGHRS and CDR2 YFSETQ come from the germline V gene. The CDR3 has 16 amino acids. J was trimmed by 0 bases and V by 4 bases; bases with no gene match: 5.

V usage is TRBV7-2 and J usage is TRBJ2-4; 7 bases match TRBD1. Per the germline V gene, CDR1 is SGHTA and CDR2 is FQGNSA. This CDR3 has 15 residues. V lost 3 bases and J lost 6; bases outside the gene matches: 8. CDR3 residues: CASSFGGDSGNIQYF. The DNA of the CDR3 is TGTGCCAGCAGCTTCGGTGGGGACAGTGGAAACATTCAGTACTTC.

The CDR3 sequence: CASSVGEQGFYGYTF. The CDR3 DNA is TGTGCCAGCAGCGTAGGGGAACAGGGATTCTATGGCTACACCTTC. The chain joins TRBV9 to TRBJ1-2, with a tentative D call TRBD1 (6 bases). Trimming pared 0 bases from V and 4 bases from J, leaving 13 bases between. The CDR3 loop spans 15 amino acids. Looked up from germline, CDR1 is SGDLS and CDR2 is YYNGEE.

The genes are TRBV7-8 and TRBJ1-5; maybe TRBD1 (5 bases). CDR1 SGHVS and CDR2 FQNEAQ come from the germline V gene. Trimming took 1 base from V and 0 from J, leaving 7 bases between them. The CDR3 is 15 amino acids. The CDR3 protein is CASSLGRGSNQPQHF. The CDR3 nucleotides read TGTGCCAGCAGCTTAGGTAGGGGTAGCAATCAGCCCCAGCATTTT.